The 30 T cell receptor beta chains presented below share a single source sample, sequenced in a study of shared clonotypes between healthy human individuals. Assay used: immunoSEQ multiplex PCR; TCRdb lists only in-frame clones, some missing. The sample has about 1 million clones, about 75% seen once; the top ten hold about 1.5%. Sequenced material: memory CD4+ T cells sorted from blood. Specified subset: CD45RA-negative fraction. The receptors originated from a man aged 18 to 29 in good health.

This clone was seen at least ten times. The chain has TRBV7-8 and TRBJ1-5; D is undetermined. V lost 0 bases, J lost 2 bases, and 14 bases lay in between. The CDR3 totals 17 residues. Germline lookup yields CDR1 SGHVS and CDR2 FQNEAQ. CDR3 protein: CASSLARPLEGNQPQHF. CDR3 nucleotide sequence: TGTGCCAGCAGCTTAGCTCGTCCCCTCGAGGGCAATCAGCCCCAGCATTTT.

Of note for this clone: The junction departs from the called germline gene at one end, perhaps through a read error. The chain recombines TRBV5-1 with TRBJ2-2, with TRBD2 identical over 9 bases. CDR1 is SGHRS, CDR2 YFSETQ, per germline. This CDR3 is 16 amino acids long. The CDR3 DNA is TGCGCCAGCAGCTTGTTTGCTAGCGGGAACCCCGGGGAGCTGTTTTTT. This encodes CASSLFASGNPGELFF.

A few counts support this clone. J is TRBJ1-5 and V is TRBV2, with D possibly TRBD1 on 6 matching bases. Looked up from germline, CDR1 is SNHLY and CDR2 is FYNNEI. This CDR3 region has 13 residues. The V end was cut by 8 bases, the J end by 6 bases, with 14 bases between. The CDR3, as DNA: TGTGCCAGCCAGGGGACTCAAGTTCAGCCCCAGCATTTT. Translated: CASQGTQVQPQHF.

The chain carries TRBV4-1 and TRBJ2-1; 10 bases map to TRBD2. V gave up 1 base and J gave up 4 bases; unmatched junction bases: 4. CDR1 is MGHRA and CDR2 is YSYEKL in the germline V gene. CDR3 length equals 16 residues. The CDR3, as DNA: TGCGCCAGCAGCCAAGCCGGGACTAGCGCATACAATGAGCAGTTCTTC. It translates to CASSQAGTSAYNEQFF.

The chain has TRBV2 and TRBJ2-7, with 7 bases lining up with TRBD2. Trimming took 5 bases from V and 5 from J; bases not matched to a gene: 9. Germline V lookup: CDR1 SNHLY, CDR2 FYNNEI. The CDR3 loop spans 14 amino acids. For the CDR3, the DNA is TGTGCCAGCAGTTCTGGACGGGGGGACCACGAGCAGTACTTC. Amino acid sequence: CASSSGRGDHEQYF.

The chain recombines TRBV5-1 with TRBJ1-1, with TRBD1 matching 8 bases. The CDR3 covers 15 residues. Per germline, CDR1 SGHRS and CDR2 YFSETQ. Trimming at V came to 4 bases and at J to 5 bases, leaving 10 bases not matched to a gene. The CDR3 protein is CASSPTGAAGTEAFF. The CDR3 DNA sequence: TGCGCCAGCAGCCCGACAGGGGCCGCGGGAACTGAAGCTTTCTTT.

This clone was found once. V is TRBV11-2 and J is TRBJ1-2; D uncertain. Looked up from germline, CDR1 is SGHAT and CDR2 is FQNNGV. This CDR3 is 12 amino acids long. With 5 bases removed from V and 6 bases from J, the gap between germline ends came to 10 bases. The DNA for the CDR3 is TGTGCCAGCAGCGCGGGAGGAAATGGCTACACCTTC. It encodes CASSAGGNGYTF. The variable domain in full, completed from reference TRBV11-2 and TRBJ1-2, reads EAGVAQSPRYKIIEKRQSVAFWCNPISGHATLYWYQQILGQGPKLLIQFQNNGVVDDSQLPKDRFSAERLKGVDSTLKIQPAKLEDSAVYLCASSAGGNGYTFGSGTRLTVV.

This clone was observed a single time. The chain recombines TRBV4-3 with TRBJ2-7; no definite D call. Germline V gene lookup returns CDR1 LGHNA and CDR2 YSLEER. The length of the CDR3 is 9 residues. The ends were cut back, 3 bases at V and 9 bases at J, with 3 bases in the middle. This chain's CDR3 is CASSHLQYF. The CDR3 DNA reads TGCGCCAGCAGCCACTTGCAGTACTTC.

The CDR3: CASSPGLAGERGETQYF. The CDR3 bases are TGCGCCAGCAGCCCCGGACTAGCGGGGGAGCGAGGGGAGACCCAGTACTTC. This chain uses TRBV5-1 with TRBJ2-5, with TRBD2 matching 13 bases. The germline V gene has CDR1 SGHRS and CDR2 YFSETQ. Trimming cost V 4 bases and J 5 bases; bases outside gene matches: 11. The CDR3 length is 17 residues.

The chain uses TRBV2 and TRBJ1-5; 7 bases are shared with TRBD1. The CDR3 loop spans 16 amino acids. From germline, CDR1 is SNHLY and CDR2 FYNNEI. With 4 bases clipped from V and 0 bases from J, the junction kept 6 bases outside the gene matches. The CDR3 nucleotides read TGTGCCAGCAGTGGACAGGGAGGGACTAGCAATCAGCCCCAGCATTTT. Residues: CASSGQGGTSNQPQHF.

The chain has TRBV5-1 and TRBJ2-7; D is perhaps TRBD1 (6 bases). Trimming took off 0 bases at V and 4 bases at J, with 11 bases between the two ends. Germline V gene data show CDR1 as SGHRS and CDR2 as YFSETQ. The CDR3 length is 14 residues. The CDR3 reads CASSLALDSYEQYF. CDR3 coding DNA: TGCGCCAGCAGCTTGGCCTTGGACAGTTACGAGCAGTACTTC.

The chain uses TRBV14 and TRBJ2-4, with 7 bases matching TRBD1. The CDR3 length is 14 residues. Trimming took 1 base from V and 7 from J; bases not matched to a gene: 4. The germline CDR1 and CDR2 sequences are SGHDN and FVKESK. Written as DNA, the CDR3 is TGTGCCAGCAGCCAAGGACAGGGTAGCAACATTCAGTACTTC. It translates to CASSQGQGSNIQYF.

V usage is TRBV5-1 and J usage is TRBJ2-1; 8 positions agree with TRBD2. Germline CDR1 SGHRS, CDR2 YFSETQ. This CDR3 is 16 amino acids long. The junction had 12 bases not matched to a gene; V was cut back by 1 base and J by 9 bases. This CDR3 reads CASSLTSGSLVAEQFF. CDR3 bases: TGCGCCAGCAGCTTGACTAGCGGCTCCCTGGTGGCTGAGCAGTTCTTC.

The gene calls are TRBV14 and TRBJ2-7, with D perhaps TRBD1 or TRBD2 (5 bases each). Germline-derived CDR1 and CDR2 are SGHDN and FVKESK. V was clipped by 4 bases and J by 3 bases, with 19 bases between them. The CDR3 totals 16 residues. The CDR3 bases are TGTGCCAGCAGCCTGCGCCGGGACCCCGCGATCTACGAGCAGTACTTC. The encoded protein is CASSLRRDPAIYEQYF.

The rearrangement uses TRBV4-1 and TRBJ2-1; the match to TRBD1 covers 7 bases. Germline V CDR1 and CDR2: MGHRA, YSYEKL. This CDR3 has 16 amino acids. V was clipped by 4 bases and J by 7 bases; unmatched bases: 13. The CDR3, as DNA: TGCGCCAGCAGCCTTCTAGGGGGCGGCAAGAGGAATGAGCAGTTCTTC. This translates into CASSLLGGGKRNEQFF.

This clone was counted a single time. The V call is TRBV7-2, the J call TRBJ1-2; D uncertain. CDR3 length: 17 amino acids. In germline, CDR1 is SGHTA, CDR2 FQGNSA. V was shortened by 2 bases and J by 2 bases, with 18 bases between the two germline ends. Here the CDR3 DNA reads TGTGCCAGCAGCTTAATTTCCGGCGACAAATACAACTATGGCTACACCTTC. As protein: CASSLISGDKYNYGYTF.

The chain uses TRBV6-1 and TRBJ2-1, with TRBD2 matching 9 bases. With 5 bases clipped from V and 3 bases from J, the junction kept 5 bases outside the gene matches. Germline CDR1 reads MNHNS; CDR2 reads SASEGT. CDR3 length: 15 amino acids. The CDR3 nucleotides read TGTGCCAGCAGTCTTAGCGGGAGTCTCTACAATGAGCAGTTCTTC. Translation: CASSLSGSLYNEQFF.

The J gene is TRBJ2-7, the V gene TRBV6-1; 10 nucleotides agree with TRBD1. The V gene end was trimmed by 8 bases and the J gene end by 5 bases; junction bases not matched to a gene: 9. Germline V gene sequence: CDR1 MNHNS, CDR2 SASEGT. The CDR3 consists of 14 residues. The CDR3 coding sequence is TGTGCCAGCGACCGGGACAGGGGACGGAACGAGCAGTACTTC. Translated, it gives CASDRDRGRNEQYF.

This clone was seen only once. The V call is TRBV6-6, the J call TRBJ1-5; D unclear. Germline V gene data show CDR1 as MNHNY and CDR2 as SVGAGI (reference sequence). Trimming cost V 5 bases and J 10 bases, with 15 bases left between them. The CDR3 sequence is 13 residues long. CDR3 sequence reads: CASSLSGLFPQHF. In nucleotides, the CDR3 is TGTGCCAGCAGTCTAAGTGGTTTGTTTCCCCAGCATTTT.

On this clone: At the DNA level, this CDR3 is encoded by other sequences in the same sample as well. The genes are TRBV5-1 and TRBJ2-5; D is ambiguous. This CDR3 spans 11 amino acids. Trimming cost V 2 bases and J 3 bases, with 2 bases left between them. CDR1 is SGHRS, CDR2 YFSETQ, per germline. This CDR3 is CASSLKETQYF. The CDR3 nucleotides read TGCGCCAGCAGCTTAAAAGAGACCCAGTACTTC.

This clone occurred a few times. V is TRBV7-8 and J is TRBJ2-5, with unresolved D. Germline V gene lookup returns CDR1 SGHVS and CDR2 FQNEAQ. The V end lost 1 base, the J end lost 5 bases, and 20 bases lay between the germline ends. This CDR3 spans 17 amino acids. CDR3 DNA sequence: TGTGCCAGCAGCTTAGGGGCGTCAGATTTCCTCCCGGAGACCCAGTACTTC. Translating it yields CASSLGASDFLPETQYF.

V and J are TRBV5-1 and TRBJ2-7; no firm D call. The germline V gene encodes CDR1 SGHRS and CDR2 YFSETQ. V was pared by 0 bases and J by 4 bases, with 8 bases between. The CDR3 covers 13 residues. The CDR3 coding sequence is TGCGCCAGCAGCTTGGCCGAAAATTACGAGCAGTACTTC. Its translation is CASSLAENYEQYF.

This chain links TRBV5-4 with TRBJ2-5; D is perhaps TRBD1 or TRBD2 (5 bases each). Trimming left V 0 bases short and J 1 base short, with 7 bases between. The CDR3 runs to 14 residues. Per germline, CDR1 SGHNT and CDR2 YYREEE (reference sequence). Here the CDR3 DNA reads TGTGCCAGCAGCTTGGAAGGGACCCAAGAGACCCAGTACTTC. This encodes CASSLEGTQETQYF.

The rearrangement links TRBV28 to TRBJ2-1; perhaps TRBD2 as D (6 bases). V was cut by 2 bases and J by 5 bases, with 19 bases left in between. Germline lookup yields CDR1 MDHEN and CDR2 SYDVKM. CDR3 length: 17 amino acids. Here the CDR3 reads CASSLLGLPGPNNEQFF. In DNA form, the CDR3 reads TGTGCCAGCAGTTTACTGGGACTGCCGGGACCCAACAATGAGCAGTTCTTC. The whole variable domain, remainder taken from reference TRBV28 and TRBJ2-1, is DVKVTQSSRYLVKRTGEKVFLECVQDMDHENMFWYRQDPGLGLRLIYFSYDVKMKEKGDIPEGYSVSREKKERFSLILESASTNQTSMYLCASSLLGLPGPNNEQFFGPGTRLTVL.

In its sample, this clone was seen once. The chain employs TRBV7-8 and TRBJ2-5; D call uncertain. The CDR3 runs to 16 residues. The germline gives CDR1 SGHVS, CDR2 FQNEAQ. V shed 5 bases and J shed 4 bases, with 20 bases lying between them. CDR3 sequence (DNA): TGTGCCAGCAGCCGGCGCGCCGGGCTTCAAGTAGAGACCCAGTACTTC. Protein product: CASSRRAGLQVETQYF.

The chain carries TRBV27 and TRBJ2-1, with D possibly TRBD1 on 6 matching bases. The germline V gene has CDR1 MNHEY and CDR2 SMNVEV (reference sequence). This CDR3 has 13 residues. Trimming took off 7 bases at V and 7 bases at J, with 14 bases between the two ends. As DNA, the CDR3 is TGTGCCAGCAAAAGGCCAAGGGGGAATGAGCAGTTCTTC. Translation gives CASKRPRGNEQFF.

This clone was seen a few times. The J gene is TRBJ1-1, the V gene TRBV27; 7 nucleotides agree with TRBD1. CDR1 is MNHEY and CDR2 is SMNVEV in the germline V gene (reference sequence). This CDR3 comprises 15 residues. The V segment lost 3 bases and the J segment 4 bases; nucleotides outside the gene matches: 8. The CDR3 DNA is TGTGCCAGCAGTTTTTCGGCAGGGGGTCTCACTGAAGCTTTCTTT. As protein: CASSFSAGGLTEAFF.

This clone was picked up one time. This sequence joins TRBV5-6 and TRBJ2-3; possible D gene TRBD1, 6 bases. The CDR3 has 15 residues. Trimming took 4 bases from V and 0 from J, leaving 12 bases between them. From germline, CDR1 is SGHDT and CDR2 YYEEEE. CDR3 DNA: TGTGCCAGCAGCAAGGACAGATCTAGCACAGATACGCAGTATTTT. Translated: CASSKDRSSTDTQYF.

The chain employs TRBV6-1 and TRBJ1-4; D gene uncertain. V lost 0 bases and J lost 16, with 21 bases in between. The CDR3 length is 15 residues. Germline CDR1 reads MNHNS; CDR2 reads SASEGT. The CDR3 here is CASSEAGALGPSGFF. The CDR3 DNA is TGTGCCAGCAGTGAAGCGGGCGCGTTAGGCCCAAGCGGGTTTTTT.

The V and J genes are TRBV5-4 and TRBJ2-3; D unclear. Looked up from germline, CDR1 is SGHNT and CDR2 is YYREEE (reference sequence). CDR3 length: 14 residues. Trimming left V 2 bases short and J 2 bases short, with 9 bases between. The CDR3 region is CASSLRATTDTQYF. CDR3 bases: TGTGCCAGCAGCTTAAGGGCTACCACAGATACGCAGTATTTT.